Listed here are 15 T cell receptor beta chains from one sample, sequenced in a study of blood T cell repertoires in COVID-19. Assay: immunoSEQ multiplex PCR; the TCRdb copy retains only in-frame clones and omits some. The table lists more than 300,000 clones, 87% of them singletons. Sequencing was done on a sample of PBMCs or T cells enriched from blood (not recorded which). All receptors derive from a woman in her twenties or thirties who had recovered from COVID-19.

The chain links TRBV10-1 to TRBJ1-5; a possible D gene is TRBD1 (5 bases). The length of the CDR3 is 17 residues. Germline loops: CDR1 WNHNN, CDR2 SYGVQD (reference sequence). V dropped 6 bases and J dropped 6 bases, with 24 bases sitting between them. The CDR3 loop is CASRDTPGYRAGQPQHF. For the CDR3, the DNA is TGCGCCAGCAGAGATACTCCAGGGTATCGGGCCGGTCAGCCCCAGCATTTT.

In nucleotides, the CDR3 is TGTGCCTGGAGTGTACTTGGGACAAAAGCCTCCTACGAGCAGTACTTC. As protein: CAWSVLGTKASYEQYF. The V call is TRBV30, the J call TRBJ2-7, with D tentatively TRBD1 (6 bases). V was trimmed by 0 bases and J by 0 bases, leaving 15 bases between them. CDR3 length equals 16 residues. Germline loops: CDR1 GTSNPN, CDR2 SVGIG (reference sequence).

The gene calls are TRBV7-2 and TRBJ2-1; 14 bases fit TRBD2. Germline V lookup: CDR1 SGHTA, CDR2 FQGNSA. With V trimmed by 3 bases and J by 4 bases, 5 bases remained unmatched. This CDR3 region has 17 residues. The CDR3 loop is CASSFRTSGGRYNEQFF. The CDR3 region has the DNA TGTGCCAGCAGCTTCCGGACTAGCGGGGGGAGGTACAATGAGCAGTTCTTC.

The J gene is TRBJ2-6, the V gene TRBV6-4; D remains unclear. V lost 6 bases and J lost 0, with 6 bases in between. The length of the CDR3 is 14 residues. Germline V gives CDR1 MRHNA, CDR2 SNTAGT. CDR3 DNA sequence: TGTGCCAGCAGACTTAGCTCTGGGGCCAACGTCCTGACTTTC. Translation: CASRLSSGANVLTF.

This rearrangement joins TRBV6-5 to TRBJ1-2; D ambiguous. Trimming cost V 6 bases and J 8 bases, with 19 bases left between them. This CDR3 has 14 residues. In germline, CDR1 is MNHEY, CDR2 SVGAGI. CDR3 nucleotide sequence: TGTGCCAGCAGACGCCTTTCTGGTATCCAGGGCTACACCTTC. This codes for CASRRLSGIQGYTF.

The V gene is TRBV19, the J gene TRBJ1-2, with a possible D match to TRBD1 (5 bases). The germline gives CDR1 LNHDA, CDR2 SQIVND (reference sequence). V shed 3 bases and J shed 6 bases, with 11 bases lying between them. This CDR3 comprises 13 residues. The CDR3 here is CASSMEGVDGYTF. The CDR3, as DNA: TGTGCCAGTAGTATGGAAGGGGTTGATGGCTACACCTTC.

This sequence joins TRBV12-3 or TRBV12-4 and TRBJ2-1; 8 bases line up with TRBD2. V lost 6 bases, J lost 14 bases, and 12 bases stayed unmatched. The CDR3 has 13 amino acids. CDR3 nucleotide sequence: TGTGCCAGCAGCCCAAACGGGGGGGCGGTAAAGTTCTTC. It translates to CASSPNGGAVKFF.

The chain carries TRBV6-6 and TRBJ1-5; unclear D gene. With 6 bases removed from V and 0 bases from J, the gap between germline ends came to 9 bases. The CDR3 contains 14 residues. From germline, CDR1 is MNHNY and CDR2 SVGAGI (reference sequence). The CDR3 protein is CASRSTYSNQPQHF. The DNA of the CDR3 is TGTGCCAGCAGGTCCACCTATAGCAATCAGCCCCAGCATTTT.

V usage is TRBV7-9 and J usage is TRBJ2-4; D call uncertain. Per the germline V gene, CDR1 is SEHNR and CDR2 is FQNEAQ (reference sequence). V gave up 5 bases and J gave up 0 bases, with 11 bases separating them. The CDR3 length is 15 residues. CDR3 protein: CASSPIDIAKNIQYF. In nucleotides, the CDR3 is TGTGCCAGCAGCCCCATCGACATAGCCAAAAACATTCAGTACTTC.

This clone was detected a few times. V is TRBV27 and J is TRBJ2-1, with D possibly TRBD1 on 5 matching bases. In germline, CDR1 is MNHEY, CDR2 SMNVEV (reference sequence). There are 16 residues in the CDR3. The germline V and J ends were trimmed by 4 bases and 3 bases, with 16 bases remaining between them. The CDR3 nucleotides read TGTGCCAGCAGTTCACCCAGCCACCAGGGCTACAATGAGCAGTTCTTC. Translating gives CASSSPSHQGYNEQFF.

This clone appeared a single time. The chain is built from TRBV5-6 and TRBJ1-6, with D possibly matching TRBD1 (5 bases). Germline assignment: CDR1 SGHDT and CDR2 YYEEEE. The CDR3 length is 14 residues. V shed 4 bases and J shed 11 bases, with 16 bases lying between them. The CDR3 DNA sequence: TGTGCCAGCAGCACGATCAGGGTTGAGGCACCCCTCCACTTT. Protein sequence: CASSTIRVEAPLHF.

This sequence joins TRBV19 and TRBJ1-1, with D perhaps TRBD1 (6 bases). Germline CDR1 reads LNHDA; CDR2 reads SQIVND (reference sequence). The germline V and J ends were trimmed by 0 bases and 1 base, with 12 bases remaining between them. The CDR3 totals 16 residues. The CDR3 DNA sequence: TGTGCCAGTAGTATAGACGCGAGGACAGCGAACACTGAAGCTTTCTTT. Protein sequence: CASSIDARTANTEAFF.

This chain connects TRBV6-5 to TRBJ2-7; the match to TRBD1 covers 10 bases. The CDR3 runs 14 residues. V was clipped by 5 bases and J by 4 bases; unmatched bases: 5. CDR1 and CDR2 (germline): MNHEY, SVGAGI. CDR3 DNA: TGTGCCAGCAGTCACCGGGACAGGGGTTACGAGCAGTACTTC. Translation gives CASSHRDRGYEQYF.

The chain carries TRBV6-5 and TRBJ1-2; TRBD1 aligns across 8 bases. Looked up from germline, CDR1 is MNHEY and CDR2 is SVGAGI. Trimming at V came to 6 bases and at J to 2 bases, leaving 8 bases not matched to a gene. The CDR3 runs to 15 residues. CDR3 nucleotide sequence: TGTGCCAGCAGCACAACTCAGGGGGCCAACTATGGCTACACCTTC. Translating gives CASSTTQGANYGYTF.

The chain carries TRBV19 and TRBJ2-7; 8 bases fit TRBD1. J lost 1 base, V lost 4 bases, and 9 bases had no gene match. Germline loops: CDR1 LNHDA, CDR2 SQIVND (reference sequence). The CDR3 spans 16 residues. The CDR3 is CASSTFAGGSSYEQYF. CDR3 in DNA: TGTGCCAGTAGTACGTTTGCAGGGGGCTCTTCCTACGAGCAGTACTTC.